Below, one T cell receptor (beta chain) is given with its context. This entry is derived from a study of T cells expressing NK-cell markers. TCRdb reanalyzed the 5' RACE reads, giving one entry per CDR3 protein sequence and no DNA. Across almost 450,000 distinct CDR3 sequences, the top ten clones capture 6% to 8% of the sample. CDR3 length equals 11 residues. The V gene's germline CDR1 is MNHEY and CDR2 SVGAGI. This clonotype originated in a woman aged 18-70 years in good health. This chain uses TRBV6-5 with TRBJ1-1; the D call from TCRdb, TRBD1, cannot be confirmed without DNA. The sequenced sample was blood T cells: a sorted CD56 or NKG2C T cell subset, CD4+ or CD8+ T cells, or bulk PBMC T cells (not recorded which). The CDR3 loop is CASSYGTGAFF.